The 3 T cell receptor beta chains below come from one sample, sequenced in a study of shared clonotypes between healthy human individuals. The repertoire was sequenced with immunoSEQ multiplex PCR; TCRdb's copy has only in-frame clones and lacks some. The data show about 680,000 clones, with under 95% seen just once and nearly 25% held by the top ten. CD45RO-negative CD8 cells positively selected for CCR7 made up the naive population, which excluded terminally differentiated effector memory CD45RA+ cells. Sequencing input: naive CD8+ T cells sorted from blood. These receptors were obtained from a man aged 30 to 39 in good health.

CDR3 in DNA: TGTGCCAGCGGGCGTGATACGCAGTATTTT. Protein: CASGRDTQYF. The chain uses TRBV9 and TRBJ2-3; D is ambiguous. Trimming pared 7 bases from V and 6 bases from J, leaving 6 bases between. Germline loops: CDR1 SGDLS, CDR2 YYNGEE. The CDR3 runs to 10 residues.

The V and J genes are TRBV28 and TRBJ1-5, with TRBD1 matching 7 bases. Germline CDR1 and CDR2: MDHEN and SYDVKM. Trimming removed 4 bases from V and 5 bases from J; junction bases left unmatched: 5. The length of the CDR3 is 14 residues. The CDR3 DNA sequence: TGTGCCAGCAGTTCCGGACAGGCTCATCAGCCCCAGCATTTT. Translating gives CASSSGQAHQPQHF.

This rearrangement joins TRBV15 to TRBJ2-7; 7 nucleotides match TRBD1. The V and J ends lost 0 bases and 7 bases, in that order; junction bases with no gene match: 21. This CDR3 region has 19 residues. CDR1 and CDR2 from the germline V gene are LNHNV and YYDKDF (reference sequence). CDR3 coding DNA: TGTGCCACCAGCAGAGATCGTAAGTCGAGAGGACAGGTACCGGGTGAGCAGTACTTC. It yields the protein CATSRDRKSRGQVPGEQYF.